One sample yielded the 16 T cell receptor beta chains listed below, sequenced in a study of primary melanoma T cells and metastatic recurrence. Libraries were prepared by immunoSEQ multiplex PCR; TCRdb keeps only in-frame clonotypes and omits some of them. The table has 870 or so clones, approximately 80% seen once. Sequenced input: melanoma tumor tissue. These receptors were collected from a human donor with melanoma.

The chain has TRBV11-3 and TRBJ2-7, with 15 bases fitting TRBD2. V trimming: 1 base; J trimming: 6 bases; junction bases outside the gene matches: 7. The CDR3 totals 17 residues. Per germline, CDR1 SGHNT and CDR2 YENEEA. For the CDR3, the DNA is TGTGCCAGCAGCTTAGGGACTAGCGGGGGGGTCCAGGGCGAGCAGTACTTC. Protein sequence: CASSLGTSGGVQGEQYF. The variable domain in full, completed from reference TRBV11-3 and TRBJ2-7, reads EAGVVQSPRYKIIEKKQPVAFWCNPISGHNTLYWYLQNLGQGPELLIRYENEEAVDDSQLPKDRFSAERLKGVDSTLKIQPAELGDSAVYLCASSLGTSGGVQGEQYFGPGTRLTVT.

The CDR3 reads CASSSGTGLHEQFF. The CDR3 nucleotides read TGCGCCAGCAGCTCCGGGACAGGGTTACATGAGCAGTTCTTC. J is TRBJ2-1 and V is TRBV5-1; TRBD1 matches at 9 bases. The CDR3 length is 14 residues. Germline trimming cut 3 bases from V and 8 bases from J; bases unmatched to any gene: 6. The germline CDR1 and CDR2 sequences are SGHRS and YFSETQ.

This clone has only a few counts. The chain has TRBV11-3 and TRBJ2-5; possible D gene TRBD2, 5 bases. The CDR3 has 16 residues. The ends were cut back, 3 bases at V and 4 bases at J, with 18 bases in the middle. Germline V gene sequence: CDR1 SGHNT, CDR2 YENEEA. CDR3 sequence: CASSFGWRVGGETQYF. Written as DNA, the CDR3 is TGTGCCAGCAGCTTTGGGTGGCGGGTTGGAGGAGAGACCCAGTACTTC.

The rearrangement joins TRBV6-8 to TRBJ1-1, with D uncertain. The length of the CDR3 is 16 residues. The germline V gene encodes CDR1 MNHGY and CDR2 SAAAGT. The ends were cut back, 0 bases at V and 0 bases at J, with 11 bases in the middle. CDR3 in DNA: TGTGCCAGCAGTTACTCCCCTCGGACCGTGAACACTGAAGCTTTCTTT. Its protein product is CASSYSPRTVNTEAFF.

The chain has TRBV14 and TRBJ2-6, with no clear D. CDR3 length: 16 residues. CDR1 and CDR2 from the germline V gene are SGHDN and FVKESK. Trimming stripped 4 bases from V and 7 bases from J, with 17 bases between. The CDR3 sequence is CASSPLGSMGANVLTF. CDR3 bases: TGTGCCAGCAGCCCCCTAGGGTCTATGGGAGCCAACGTCCTGACTTTC.

CDR3 sequence reads: CASRRATGGSEAFF. In DNA, the CDR3 is TGTGCCAGCAGGCGAGCCACAGGGGGATCTGAAGCTTTCTTT. The genes are TRBV6-8 and TRBJ1-1, with TRBD1 identical over 8 bases. Germline V CDR1 and CDR2: MNHGY, SAAAGT. The CDR3 covers 14 residues. Trimming took 6 bases from V and 6 from J; bases not matched to a gene: 9.

As to this clone: An end of the junction does not agree with germline; a read error may underlie this. The chain carries TRBV11-3 and TRBJ2-5, with TRBD2 matching over 10 bases. Germline loops: CDR1 SGHNT, CDR2 YENEEA. The CDR3 sequence is 16 residues long. The CDR3 is CANSLMASGGRQTQYF. As DNA, the CDR3 is TGTGCCAACAGCTTAATGGCTAGCGGGGGTAGGCAGACCCAGTACTTC. Together with reference TRBV11-3 and TRBJ2-5, the CDR3 gives the full variable domain: EAGVVQSPRYKIIEKKQPVAFWCNPISGHNTLYWYLQNLGQGPELLIRYENEEAVDDSQLPKDRFSAERLKGVDSTLKIQPAELGDSAVYLCANSLMASGGRQTQYFGPGTRLLVL.

The J gene is TRBJ2-3, the V gene TRBV11-3; possibly TRBD2 for D (6 bases). Germline CDR1 and CDR2: SGHNT and YENEEA. The length of the CDR3 is 15 residues. Trimming removed 6 bases at V and 2 bases at J, with 15 bases between. The CDR3 region has the DNA TGTGCCAGCAGTCGGTGGAGGGTCCTCACAGATACGCAGTATTTT. Residues: CASSRWRVLTDTQYF.

The chain employs TRBV18 and TRBJ1-1; no reliable D call. The CDR3 runs to 13 residues. Germline V CDR1 and CDR2: KGHSH, LQKENI. V was clipped by 4 bases and J by 3 bases, with 9 bases between them. CDR3 DNA sequence: TGTGCCAGCTCACGGAGGTACGACACTGAAGCTTTCTTT. As protein: CASSRRYDTEAFF.

The chain links TRBV19 to TRBJ2-7; D is perhaps TRBD1 or TRBD2 (5 bases each). Germline V gene sequence: CDR1 LNHDA, CDR2 SQIVND (reference sequence). The CDR3 totals 14 residues. Trimming left V 6 bases short and J 1 base short, with 13 bases between. This CDR3 reads CASSVRDGSYEQYF. As DNA, the CDR3 is TGTGCCAGTAGCGTGAGGGACGGATCCTACGAGCAGTACTTC.

The V gene is TRBV10-3, the J gene TRBJ2-4; D ambiguous. The ends were cut back, 0 bases at V and 1 base at J, with 16 bases in the middle. This CDR3 is built from 18 residues. Germline V gives CDR1 ENHRY, CDR2 SYGVKD. The CDR3 is CAISESTVLLGAKNIQYF. CDR3 nucleotide sequence: TGTGCCATCAGTGAGTCGACGGTTCTTCTTGGGGCCAAAAACATTCAGTACTTC.

Regarding this clone: It is unclear where the CDR3 begins or ends on the DNA, so no DNA is shown, and the CDR3 is as TCRdb lists it. The genes are TRBV6-8 and TRBJ2-1. Germline assignment: CDR1 MNHGY and CDR2 SAAAGT. The CDR3 adds up to 13 amino acids, both ends counted. CDR3 region: CASSFGEGNEQFF.

The CDR3 nucleotides are TGTGCCAGCACCAGGACAGGGGTACGGGGCTACACCTTC. It codes for CASTRTGVRGYTF. J is TRBJ1-2 and V is TRBV28, with 9 bases lining up with TRBD1. Losses at the gene ends were 7 bases for V and 8 bases for J; bases not matched to a gene: 8. The length of the CDR3 is 13 residues. In germline, CDR1 is MDHEN, CDR2 SYDVKM.

This chain connects TRBV7-6 to TRBJ1-2; 8 nucleotides align to TRBD1. The length of the CDR3 is 16 residues. From germline, CDR1 is SGHVS and CDR2 FNYEAQ. Trimming cost V 2 bases and J 4 bases; bases outside gene matches: 9. CDR3 DNA: TGTGCCAGCAGCTTAAAGCAGGGGGCGCCTGGCTATGGCTACACCTTC. Protein: CASSLKQGAPGYGYTF.

The genes are TRBV5-1 and TRBJ2-3; D tentatively fits TRBD1 or TRBD2 (5 bases each). V lost 2 bases, J lost 6 bases, and 13 bases lay in between. Germline CDR1 and CDR2: SGHRS and YFSETQ. The CDR3 has 14 amino acids. The CDR3 protein is CASSLAAGRDTQYF. The DNA of the CDR3 is TGCGCCAGCAGCTTAGCGGCAGGGCGGGATACGCAGTATTTT.

The V and J genes are TRBV14 and TRBJ2-1; 8 bases fit TRBD2. CDR1 and CDR2 (germline): SGHDN, FVKESK. V shed 0 bases and J 4 bases; nucleotides not matched to a gene: 5. CDR3 size: 16 residues. The CDR3 loop reads CASSQDRLALYNEQFF. CDR3 DNA: TGTGCCAGCAGCCAAGATCGACTAGCGCTTTACAATGAGCAGTTCTTC. Variable domain in full (rest from reference TRBV14 and TRBJ2-1): EAGVTQFPSHSVIEKGQTVTLRCDPISGHDNLYWYRRVMGKEIKFLLHFVKESKQDESGMPNNRFLAERTGGTYSTLKVQPAELEDSGVYFCASSQDRLALYNEQFFGPGTRLTVL.